This TCR beta chain was observed in a study of T-cell memory formation after mild COVID-19. A single record per CDR3 protein comes from TCRdb applying MiXCR to the 5' RACE reads. The repertoire consists of about 340,000 distinct CDR3 sequences, with approximately 14% occurring once and the leading ten covering about 20%. This clonotype was recorded at least ten times. Germline CDR1 is SGHVS and CDR2 is FQNEAQ. This CDR3 is built from 14 residues. V was cut by 0 bases and J by 4 bases, with 7 bases left in between. This chain uses TRBV7-8 with TRBJ1-5; no clear D. This TCR came from a man younger than 35 who had mild COVID-19 (a few samples of this study predate the infection). Cell type and time point are not known. Sequencing was done on a sample of PBMCs or a T cell subset sorted from them (not recorded which). CDR3 nucleotide sequence: TGTGCCAGCAGCTTAGCCCGGGAGAATCAGCCCCAGCATTTT. Translation gives CASSLARENQPQHF.